Given below is one T cell receptor (beta chain) in context. Its antigen is currently unknown. The sample is drawn from a study of Graves' ophthalmopathy and Graves' hyperthyroidism. The wider study: Peripheral blood sampling occurred at initial diagnosis, before any treatment.

Overall study results and limits: Most expanded thyroid clonotypes above 0.001 frequency also appeared in blood.

RNA transcripts were the template, and TCR beta CDR3 regions were amplified from them. An opening RT-PCR round employed HTBI primers and preceded a second-round multiplex PCR. TCRdb fed the multiplex PCR reads into MiXCR, producing one record per CDR3 protein. The repertoire holds some 750,000 distinct CDR3 sequences, with 35% to 50% as singletons. Other autoimmune diseases, uncontrolled infections, pregnancy or lactation excluded patients from enrollment. The sample taken for sequencing was peripheral blood. The TCR sequence derives from an adult man with Graves' ophthalmopathy.

The CDR3 bases are TGTGCCACCCGGGTAGCGGTAAACACCGGGGAGCTGTTTTTT. Protein product: CATRVAVNTGELFF. The gene calls are TRBV10-3 and TRBJ2-2; the D gene is possibly TRBD2 (6 bases). The CDR3 runs 14 residues. V was pared by 10 bases and J by 2 bases, with 14 bases between. Germline V gene sequence: CDR1 ENHRY, CDR2 SYGVKD.